The entry below gives a single T cell receptor beta chain sequence along with its context. This specimen comes from a study of blood T cell repertoires in COVID-19. Study information: From T cells, B-cell-depleted T cells, or PBMCs came the material, which was cDNA or gDNA.

Trimming shortened V by 3 bases and J by 8 bases, and 10 bases separated the two germline ends. The length of the CDR3 is 11 residues. The germline gives CDR1 DFQATT, CDR2 SNEGSKA (reference sequence). Profiled with immunoSEQ multiplex PCR; TCRdb holds only in-frame clones, not every one. Counted here are around 200,000 clones, around 82% occurring once; the ten biggest clones make up 2.5% to 3%. The TCR originated in a woman between 40 and 50 years old with active or convalescent COVID-19. The sequenced sample was peripheral blood. The rearrangement uses TRBV20-1 and TRBJ1-2; possible D gene TRBD1, 6 bases. The CDR3 spells CSARTGKGYTF. Written as DNA, the CDR3 is TGCAGTGCTAGGACAGGAAAAGGCTACACCTTC.